What follows describes a single T cell receptor beta chain. Germline values: CDR1 MNHEY, CDR2 SVGEGT. V was pared by 4 bases and J by 3 bases, with 9 bases of the junction left unmatched. CDR3 length: 16 residues. The sample originates from a study of blood T cell repertoires in COVID-19. Whole-study context: Nucleic acid was either cDNA or gDNA, and it came from T cells, B-cell-depleted T cells, or PBMCs.

How the authors handled the data: Scientists estimated how many nucleated cells there were by amplifying reference gene primers. TCRdb's table, derived via immunoSEQ multiplex PCR, lists solely in-frame clones and lacks some. The DNA gave D and trimming, while V, J and clone size come from that table. Among just over 75,000 clones, roughly 89% were seen once, and the ten largest hold over 4%. The TCR was taken from a woman of 80 years or more with active or convalescent COVID-19. Sequencing was performed on peripheral blood. The chain uses TRBV6-2 or TRBV6-3 and TRBJ2-3; 8 positions match TRBD1. The CDR3 DNA reads TGTGCCAGCAGTTCCTTAAGCAGGGGGCCGACAGATACGCAGTATTTT. Translating it yields CASSSLSRGPTDTQYF.